Listed below are T cell receptor beta chains from one sample, sequenced in a study of spatial heterogeneity in lung cancer. TCRdb reanalysed the 5' RACE reads using MiXCR and keeps one entry per CDR3 protein. The data show around 98,000 distinct CDR3 sequences, roughly a fifth seen once. Sequences were derived from PBMCs, sampled at follow-up. These receptor sequences come from a male donor with early-stage non-small cell lung cancer. Both conserved end residues are part of each CDR3.

TRBV6-5,TRBJ2-2,CASSYSGGWVTGELFF
TRBV4-2,TRBJ2-1,CASSHGEALGSNEQFF
TRBV6-6,TRBJ1-4,CASSYAGQGGEKLFF
TRBV5-1,TRBJ1-5,CASSLGERSNQPQHF
TRBV29-1,TRBJ1-1,CSGKGTGEEAFF
TRBV4-2,TRBJ2-2,CASRLGPDTGELFF
TRBV5-1,TRBJ1-3,CASSPLATSGNTIYF
TRBV3-1,TRBJ2-2,CASSGEHTGELFF
TRBV28,TRBJ1-5,CASSLIARSNQPQHF
TRBV5-1,TRBJ2-1,CASSFVAGGKDNEQFF
TRBV24-1,TRBJ2-7,CATSGLSGTGYEQYF
TRBV20-1,TRBJ2-5,CSALPQGETQYF
TRBV10-1,TRBJ2-7,CASSELVVAGVGEQYF
TRBV2,TRBJ1-2,CASKRTASYGYTF
TRBV29-1,TRBJ2-7,CSVRHLREQYF
TRBV11-2,TRBJ2-3,CASSSGRGQVTDTQYF
TRBV11-3,TRBJ2-5,CASSLGLGETQYF
TRBV7-9,TRBJ1-1,CASSLSGSEAWNTEAFF
TRBV6-5,TRBJ1-1,CASSYSTGTVTEAFF
TRBV6-1,TRBJ1-1,CATTGRTEAFF
TRBV6-1,TRBJ1-2,CASSEASGWIYVRNYGYTF
TRBV11-2,TRBJ2-3,CASSARLAGVGDTQYF
TRBV4-3,TRBJ2-2,CASSPGAGGELFF
TRBV19,TRBJ1-4,CASSSGQSYPHLPRF
TRBV6-2/TRBV6-3,TRBJ1-1,CASSLGVPRTEAFF
TRBV6-6,TRBJ1-1,CASSPINTEAFF
TRBV24-1,TRBJ2-6,CATSVLTPSGANVLTF
TRBV5-1,TRBJ1-1,CASRSRDSQGNTEAFF
TRBV5-6,TRBJ1-1,CASSLRRTVNTEAFF
TRBV6-5,TRBJ1-2,CASRVDRGYGYTF
TRBV3-1,TRBJ2-5,CASSQDPTGDQETQYF
TRBV5-1,TRBJ1-1,CASSLGSELGYTEAFF
TRBV20-1,TRBJ1-2,CSARDPTGLAYGYTF
TRBV29-1,TRBJ2-5,CSVAKGTSPQETQYF
TRBV7-2,TRBJ2-2,CAGDRGPNTGELFF
TRBV18,TRBJ1-1,CASSPPGTTEAFF